These 27 T cell receptor beta chains came from one sample sequenced in a study of cytomegalovirus exposure and HLA in healthy donors (TCRdb year 2017). Library preparation used the immunoSEQ multiplex PCR assay. A mixture of 60 forward primers for TCR Vbeta segments and 13 reverse primers for TCR Jbeta segments was used in the multiplex PCR. The table was pulled from immuneACCESS by TCRdb, which kept in-frame rearrangements only. Such tables lose some clones; where checked, under half of the loss comes from unresolved V genes, and the rest has no known cause. This sample has around 120,000 clones in its table, and less than 80% of those were observed once. The biggest ten clones account for approximately 3% of the sample. What was sequenced was PBMCs. Receptors originate from a woman aged 40 to 49 in good health and CMV-seronegative.

The chain carries TRBV15 and TRBJ1-1; D not certain. Deletions cut 0 bases from V and 0 bases from J, with 11 bases between. Germline CDR1 is LNHNV and CDR2 is YYDKDF (reference sequence). This CDR3 comprises 16 residues. CDR3 loop: CATSRDWEGLNTEAFF. The CDR3 bases are TGTGCCACCAGCAGAGATTGGGAGGGCTTGAACACTGAAGCTTTCTTT.

This clone was detected a few times. This sequence joins TRBV9 and TRBJ1-2; the D gene is possibly TRBD1 (6 bases). Germline CDR1 is SGDLS and CDR2 is YYNGEE. This CDR3 spans 16 amino acids. V was pared by 0 bases and J by 1 base, with 13 bases between. The CDR3 spells CASSVEARQVNYGYTF. The DNA of the CDR3 is TGTGCCAGCAGCGTAGAGGCCAGACAGGTTAACTATGGCTACACCTTC.

The rearrangement uses TRBV11-2 and TRBJ2-3; D remains unclear. Trimming cost V 0 bases and J 3 bases, with 10 bases left between them. The CDR3 is 15 residues long. Germline assignment: CDR1 SGHAT and CDR2 FQNNGV. The chain's CDR3 is CASSLDLGFTDTQYF. The CDR3 DNA reads as TGTGCCAGCAGCTTAGATCTAGGATTTACAGATACGCAGTATTTT.

Only one count was recorded for this clone. The chain has TRBV15 and TRBJ2-3, with D possibly matching TRBD1 (5 bases). CDR3 length: 16 amino acids. CDR1 and CDR2 (germline): LNHNV, YYDKDF (reference sequence). V lost 4 bases, J lost 0 bases, and 14 bases lay in between. The CDR3 DNA follows: TGTGCCACCAGCAAAGGGGATCTGGCTAGCACAGATACGCAGTATTTT. Encoded protein: CATSKGDLASTDTQYF. The complete variable domain, with remaining parts taken from reference TRBV15 and TRBJ2-3, reads DAMVIQNPRYQVTQFGKPVTLSCSQTLNHNVMYWYQQKSSQAPKLLFHYYDKDFNNEADTPDNFQSRRPNTSFCFLDIRSPGLGDTAMYLCATSKGDLASTDTQYFGPGTRLTVL.

With regard to this clone: A junction boundary mismatches the germline segment, possibly from a read error. The gene calls are TRBV7-9 and TRBJ1-2, with D perhaps TRBD1 (5 bases). Germline loops: CDR1 SEHNR, CDR2 FQNEAQ (reference sequence). CDR3 length: 15 residues. DNA for the CDR3: TGTTCCAGCAGCCGCGGGACGGAACTCCGCTATGGCTACACCTTC. It translates to CSSSRGTELRYGYTF.

The CDR3 loop reads CASSVGEGVGSSPLHF. In DNA, the CDR3 is TGCGCCAGCAGCGTGGGAGAGGGGGTAGGAAGTTCACCCCTCCACTTT. The gene calls are TRBV5-1 and TRBJ1-6; a weak D match, TRBD1 (6 bases). Germline CDR1 is SGHRS and CDR2 is YFSETQ. V was pared by 4 bases and J by 9 bases, with 20 bases between. The CDR3 contains 16 residues.

The V and J genes are TRBV7-7 and TRBJ2-3, with 8 bases fitting TRBD1. Unmatched junction bases numbered 3, after V lost 1 base and J lost 9 bases. Germline V gene lookup returns CDR1 SSHAT and CDR2 FNYEAQ (reference sequence). This CDR3 has 13 amino acids. In DNA, the CDR3 is TGTGCCAGCAGCTTAGTCGACAGGGGAACGCAGTATTTT. Its protein product is CASSLVDRGTQYF.

The V call is TRBV28, the J call TRBJ1-2; 7 bases align to TRBD1. The ends lost 1 base at V and 0 bases at J; junction bases unmatched: 8. The CDR3 is 17 amino acids. The germline V gene encodes CDR1 MDHEN and CDR2 SYDVKM. Here the CDR3 reads CASSLLWGTEANYGYTF. CDR3 bases: TGTGCCAGCAGTTTATTGTGGGGGACAGAAGCTAACTATGGCTACACCTTC.

J is TRBJ2-5 and V is TRBV20-1; perhaps TRBD1 as D (5 bases). This CDR3 has 11 amino acids. The V gene's germline CDR1 is DFQATT and CDR2 SNEGSKA (reference sequence). Trimming pared 4 bases from V and 5 bases from J, leaving 8 bases between. The CDR3 loop reads CSAIAGETQYF. For the CDR3, the DNA is TGCAGTGCTATAGCAGGGGAGACCCAGTACTTC.

V and J are TRBV7-2 and TRBJ2-7, with TRBD1 identical over 9 bases. Germline CDR1 reads SGHTA; CDR2 reads FQGNSA. V trimming: 2 bases; J trimming: 7 bases; junction bases outside the gene matches: 6. The CDR3 length is 14 residues. The CDR3 reads CASSLLQGAGEQYF. The CDR3, as DNA: TGTGCCAGCAGCTTATTACAGGGGGCTGGGGAGCAGTACTTC. Full variable domain (outside the CDR3, taken from reference TRBV7-2 and TRBJ2-7): GAGVSQSPSNKVTEKGKDVELRCDPISGHTALYWYRQSLGQGLEFLIYFQGNSAPDKSGLPSDRFSAERTGGSVSTLTIQRTQQEDSAVYLCASSLLQGAGEQYFGPGTRLTVT.

This clone has only one observation. The chain couples TRBV5-1 to TRBJ2-3; 12 bases are shared with TRBD2. V lost 3 bases and J lost 6; bases outside the gene matches: 8. This CDR3 spans 16 amino acids. Germline V CDR1 and CDR2: SGHRS, YFSETQ. This CDR3 reads CASSSTSGGGFDTQYF. CDR3 nucleotide sequence: TGCGCCAGCAGCTCGACTAGCGGGGGAGGGTTCGATACGCAGTATTTT.

The rearrangement uses TRBV19 and TRBJ2-3; 8 bases agree with TRBD1. Germline CDR1 is LNHDA and CDR2 is SQIVND (reference sequence). Unmatched junction bases numbered 7, after V lost 8 bases and J lost 6 bases. There are 13 residues in the CDR3. CDR3 sequence reads: CASADRGSDTQYF. CDR3 bases: TGTGCCAGTGCCGACAGGGGAAGCGATACGCAGTATTTT.

V and J are TRBV28 and TRBJ1-2; D is undetermined. This CDR3 is built from 13 residues. In germline, CDR1 is MDHEN, CDR2 SYDVKM. V lost 4 bases and J lost 3, with 9 bases in between. CDR3 nucleotides: TGTGCCAGCAGTTCCCTAACAGACTATGGCTACACCTTC. It translates to CASSSLTDYGYTF.

The genes are TRBV5-4 and TRBJ2-7; 9 nucleotides line up with TRBD1. This CDR3 comprises 16 residues. V shed 3 bases, J shed 6 bases, and the junction held 13 bases outside the gene matches. Per germline, CDR1 SGHNT and CDR2 YYREEE (reference sequence). DNA of the CDR3: TGTGCCAGCAGCTCAGGTGGGACAGGGCAGACCCGCGAGCAGTACTTC. Protein: CASSSGGTGQTREQYF.

CDR3 sequence reads: CASSIWTGRSETQYF. DNA of the CDR3: TGCGCCAGCAGCATATGGACAGGGCGGAGTGAGACCCAGTACTTC. V is TRBV4-3 and J is TRBJ2-5, with 8 bases fitting TRBD1. The CDR3 length is 15 residues. The germline V gene encodes CDR1 LGHNA and CDR2 YSLEER. The V and J ends lost 5 bases and 5 bases, in that order; junction bases with no gene match: 10.

The genes are TRBV5-1 and TRBJ1-1; D unclear. V was cut by 0 bases and J by 2 bases, with 8 bases left in between. Germline V gives CDR1 SGHRS, CDR2 YFSETQ. The CDR3 is 14 residues long. The CDR3 nucleotides are TGCGCCAGCAGCTTGGGGCCGACAAACACTGAAGCTTTCTTT. It encodes CASSLGPTNTEAFF.

This clone showed up just a few times. The gene calls are TRBV9 and TRBJ1-1; possible D gene TRBD1, 5 bases. Germline V lookup: CDR1 SGDLS, CDR2 YYNGEE. CDR3 length equals 14 residues. Between the trimmed V and J ends, which lost 4 bases and 9 bases, there was a span of 19 bases. CDR3 nucleotide sequence: TGTGCCAGCAGCCCAGAACCGGGGGGGGGAAAAGCTTTCTTT. This translates into CASSPEPGGGKAFF.

The chain links TRBV19 to TRBJ2-2; weak D call: TRBD2 (6 bases). CDR1 is LNHDA, CDR2 SQIVND, per germline (reference sequence). V dropped 7 bases and J dropped 1 base, with 7 bases sitting between them. The CDR3 consists of 13 residues. The CDR3 nucleotides are TGTGCCAGTAAGACTAGGAACACCGGGGAGCTGTTTTTT. It encodes CASKTRNTGELFF. The full variable domain, rest sourced from reference TRBV19 and TRBJ2-2, is DGGITQSPKYLFRKEGQNVTLSCEQNLNHDAMYWYRQDPGQGLRLIYYSQIVNDFQKGDIAEGYSVSREKKESFPLTVTSAQKNPTAFYLCASKTRNTGELFFGEGSRLTVL.

This chain joins TRBV7-2 and TRBJ2-5, with D possibly being TRBD2 (5 bases). The DNA end is a closer match to TRBJ2-7, so the J assignment may be wrong. The CDR3 is 13 residues long. Germline CDR1 SGHTA, CDR2 FQGNSA. The CDR3 DNA is TGTGCCAGCAGCCCAAGAGGAGGATACGAGCAGTACTTC. Protein: CASSPRGGYEQYF.

The chain is built from TRBV5-1 and TRBJ2-5; D is perhaps TRBD2 (5 bases). Trimming shortened V by 4 bases and J by 2 bases, and 15 bases separated the two germline ends. Per the germline V gene, CDR1 is SGHRS and CDR2 is YFSETQ. The CDR3 length is 15 residues. CDR3 region: CASSLAGSGQETQYF. The CDR3 DNA reads TGCGCCAGCAGCCTGGCGGGTTCGGGGCAAGAGACCCAGTACTTC. Together with reference TRBV5-1 and TRBJ2-5, the CDR3 gives the full variable domain: KAGVTQTPRYLIKTRGQQVTLSCSPISGHRSVSWYQQTPGQGLQFLFEYFSETQRNKGNFPGRFSGRQFSNSRSEMNVSTLELGDSALYLCASSLAGSGQETQYFGPGTRLLVL.

This sequence joins TRBV29-1 and TRBJ2-7; 7 bases agree with TRBD2. The CDR3 length is 12 residues. Looked up from germline, CDR1 is SQVTM and CDR2 is ANQGSEA. V lost 1 base, J lost 6 bases, and 3 bases stayed unmatched. The CDR3: CSVEVPGGEQYF. The CDR3 nucleotides read TGCAGCGTTGAAGTCCCGGGGGGCGAGCAGTACTTC.

V usage is TRBV4-3 and J usage is TRBJ2-2, with TRBD2 matching over 9 bases. There are 17 residues in the CDR3. V lost 0 bases, J lost 7 bases, and 9 bases stayed unmatched. CDR1 and CDR2 (germline): LGHNA, YSLEER. The CDR3 DNA sequence: TGCGCCAGCAGCCAAGAAAGGCGGGGGGGGTACAACGGGGAGCTGTTTTTT. It encodes CASSQERRGGYNGELFF.

The chain has TRBV7-6 and TRBJ2-1; 8 bases are shared with TRBD1. Germline CDR1 is SGHVS and CDR2 is FNYEAQ. The CDR3 has 16 residues. The V gene end was trimmed by 2 bases and the J gene end by 3 bases; junction bases not matched to a gene: 6. CDR3 in DNA: TGTGCCAGCAGCTTATTAGCTACAGGGGGCTACAATGAGCAGTTCTTC. It translates to CASSLLATGGYNEQFF.

The rearrangement uses TRBV19 and TRBJ1-4; the D is unclear. Trimming shortened V by 2 bases and J by 7 bases, and 14 bases separated the two germline ends. Germline CDR1 is LNHDA and CDR2 is SQIVND (reference sequence). The CDR3 is 15 residues long. The CDR3 sequence: CASSISPYRGEKLFF. The CDR3 DNA reads as TGTGCCAGTAGTATAAGCCCCTATCGGGGTGAAAAACTGTTTTTT.

The chain recombines TRBV4-3 with TRBJ2-3, with D uncertain. The CDR3 is made up of 13 amino acids. Trimming took off 1 base at V and 4 bases at J, with 6 bases between the two ends. CDR1 is LGHNA and CDR2 is YSLEER in the germline V gene. CDR3 region: CASSQAQADTQYF. For the CDR3, the DNA is TGCGCCAGCAGCCAAGCCCAGGCAGATACGCAGTATTTT.

This chain joins TRBV28 and TRBJ1-5; D possibly corresponds to TRBD1 (6 bases). The germline V gene has CDR1 MDHEN and CDR2 SYDVKM. This CDR3 comprises 13 residues. Trimming stripped 4 bases from V and 3 bases from J, with 7 bases between. The CDR3 is CASSWTVNQPQHF. Here the CDR3 DNA reads TGTGCCAGCAGTTGGACAGTCAATCAGCCCCAGCATTTT. The full variable domain, completed using reference TRBV28 and TRBJ1-5, is DVKVTQSSRYLVKRTGEKVFLECVQDMDHENMFWYRQDPGLGLRLIYFSYDVKMKEKGDIPEGYSVSREKKERFSLILESASTNQTSMYLCASSWTVNQPQHFGDGTRLSIL.

The rearrangement uses TRBV28 and TRBJ2-3, with 7 bases matching TRBD2. Germline V gene data show CDR1 as MDHEN and CDR2 as SYDVKM. V gave up 5 bases and J gave up 5 bases; unmatched junction bases: 10. This CDR3 has 15 residues. CDR3: CASSTSGTIIDTQYF. The CDR3 DNA follows: TGTGCCAGCAGTACGTCCGGGACTATAATAGATACGCAGTATTTT. Full variable domain (rest looked up from reference TRBV28 and TRBJ2-3): DVKVTQSSRYLVKRTGEKVFLECVQDMDHENMFWYRQDPGLGLRLIYFSYDVKMKEKGDIPEGYSVSREKKERFSLILESASTNQTSMYLCASSTSGTIIDTQYFGPGTRLTVL.